These 23 T cell receptor beta chains were sequenced from one sample in a study of blood T cells in healthy people across ages. Primers used in a second PCR of roughly 7 to 12 cycles were a sample-barcoded 5' primer and a J-beta primer mix. MiXCR was run by TCRdb on the 5' RACE reads, yielding one entry per CDR3 protein. The table has 1.2 million to 1.5 million distinct CDR3 sequences, approximately 63% seen once; the top ten hold approximately 7%. Material: blood. These receptors were obtained from a man between 18 and 29 years old in good health.

The chain employs TRBV4-1 and TRBJ2-7; 10 bases match TRBD2. With V trimmed by 5 bases and J by 0 bases, 7 bases remained unmatched. The CDR3 covers 16 residues. Germline values: CDR1 MGHRA, CDR2 YSYEKL. The CDR3 DNA is TGCGCCAGCAGCAGAGCGGGAGGGAGGGACTCCTACGAGCAGTACTTC. This sequence encodes CASSRAGGRDSYEQYF.

The chain carries TRBV30 and TRBJ2-5; the D gene could be TRBD1 or TRBD2 (5 bases each). The CDR3 is made up of 12 amino acids. The germline CDR1 and CDR2 sequences are GTSNPN and SVGIG (reference sequence). Trimming cost V 4 bases and J 4 bases, with 10 bases left between them. The CDR3 DNA reads TGTGCCTGGACAGGGAGCGGAGAGACCCAGTACTTC. It specifies CAWTGSGETQYF.

In this sample, this clonotype turned up a few times. The V call is TRBV10-3, the J call TRBJ1-2, with D possibly matching TRBD1 (6 bases). The V gene lost 8 bases and the J gene lost 6 bases, with 13 bases spanning the gap. The CDR3 is 12 amino acids. The V gene's germline CDR1 is ENHRY and CDR2 SYGVKD. The CDR3 coding sequence is TGTGCCATCTCTAGGCAGGGGAATGGCTACACCTTC. Protein sequence: CAISRQGNGYTF.

The chain joins TRBV6-1 to TRBJ2-7; D gene uncertain. This CDR3 is built from 11 residues. Trimming shortened V by 8 bases and J by 2 bases, and 7 bases separated the two germline ends. Looked up from germline, CDR1 is MNHNS and CDR2 is SASEGT. DNA of the CDR3: TGTGCCAGCGAAAGAACCTACGAGCAGTACTTC. Translating it yields CASERTYEQYF.

The chain uses TRBV4-1 and TRBJ1-1, with D possibly matching TRBD1 (6 bases). The CDR3 covers 17 residues. Per germline, CDR1 MGHRA and CDR2 YSYEKL. V was clipped by 4 bases and J by 1 base, with 19 bases between them. CDR3 nucleotide sequence: TGCGCCAGCAGCCGCAACCTGGCAATACAGGGGAACACTGAAGCTTTCTTT. This encodes CASSRNLAIQGNTEAFF.

This clonotype was seen a handful of times. The chain couples TRBV2 to TRBJ2-7; no reliable D call. Germline V gene lookup returns CDR1 SNHLY and CDR2 FYNNEI. V was shortened by 4 bases and J by 2 bases, with 12 bases between the two germline ends. This CDR3 contains 14 residues. The CDR3 loop is CASSGWRKTYEQYF. DNA for the CDR3: TGTGCCAGCAGTGGGTGGCGAAAGACCTACGAGCAGTACTTC.

The chain recombines TRBV4-1 with TRBJ1-4; D is unresolved. Germline V CDR1 and CDR2: MGHRA, YSYEKL. Trimming removed 3 bases from V and 4 bases from J, with 21 bases in between. There are 18 residues in the CDR3. CDR3 coding DNA: TGCGCCAGCAGCCACTTGCCGACCCCGGATACCTTTAATGAAAAACTGTTTTTT. It encodes CASSHLPTPDTFNEKLFF.

This clonotype was recorded a few times. The chain employs TRBV5-5 and TRBJ2-7; 7 bases line up with TRBD2. V trimming: 4 bases; J trimming: 3 bases; junction bases outside the gene matches: 10. The CDR3 runs 15 residues. CDR1 is SGHKS, CDR2 YYEKEE, per germline (reference sequence). CDR3 sequence reads: CASSPRPGGGYEQYF. CDR3 nucleotide sequence: TGTGCCAGCAGCCCACGTCCGGGGGGAGGCTACGAGCAGTACTTC.

A few counts support this clonotype. Germline and junction disagree at one end, which may indicate a read error. This chain joins TRBV19 and TRBJ2-7, with 8 bases that match TRBD1. Germline V gene data show CDR1 as LNHDA and CDR2 as SQIVND (reference sequence). CDR3 length: 13 amino acids. In DNA, the CDR3 is TGTGCCAGCAGTATCGGGACAGGCTACGAGCAGTACTTC. Its translation: CASSIGTGYEQYF.

The gene calls are TRBV7-8 and TRBJ2-1; 7 nucleotides match TRBD2. The V gene end was trimmed by 4 bases and the J gene end by 8 bases; junction bases not matched to a gene: 8. Germline V lookup: CDR1 SGHVS, CDR2 FQNEAQ. This CDR3 is built from 14 residues. The chain's CDR3 is CASSSRTSTDEQFF. CDR3 nucleotide sequence: TGTGCCAGCAGCTCCAGGACTAGTACGGATGAGCAGTTCTTC.

The V gene is TRBV7-2, the J gene TRBJ2-1; 7 nucleotides line up with TRBD1. Losses at the gene ends were 6 bases for V and 2 bases for J; bases not matched to a gene: 7. CDR1 SGHTA and CDR2 FQGNSA come from the germline V gene. The CDR3 sequence is 15 residues long. The CDR3: CASRRDSVPYNEQFF. CDR3 bases: TGTGCCAGCAGGAGGGACAGTGTACCCTACAATGAGCAGTTCTTC. Full variable domain (remainder filled in from reference TRBV7-2 and TRBJ2-1): GAGVSQSPSNKVTEKGKDVELRCDPISGHTALYWYRQSLGQGLEFLIYFQGNSAPDKSGLPSDRFSAERTGGSVSTLTIQRTQQEDSAVYLCASRRDSVPYNEQFFGPGTRLTVL.

The chain uses TRBV6-2 or TRBV6-3 and TRBJ2-1; 7 bases are shared with TRBD1. The length of the CDR3 is 17 residues. CDR1 MNHEY and CDR2 SVGEGT come from the germline V gene. The V segment lost 2 bases and the J segment 0 bases; nucleotides outside the gene matches: 7. The CDR3 spells CASSYASGQSSYNEQFF. In DNA, the CDR3 is TGTGCCAGCAGTTACGCTTCGGGACAGAGCTCCTACAATGAGCAGTTCTTC.

In its sample, this clonotype was seen a few times. One end of the junction fails to match germline, which may point to a read error. The V and J genes are TRBV6-1 and TRBJ2-7; D is uncertain. In germline, CDR1 is MNHNS, CDR2 SASEGT. The CDR3 is made up of 13 amino acids. This CDR3 reads CASREDTTYEQYF. The CDR3 coding sequence is TGTGCCAGCAGGGAAGACACCACCTACGAGCAGTACTTC.

The V and J genes are TRBV3-1 and TRBJ2-1; 12 bases map to TRBD2. Germline V gives CDR1 LGHDT, CDR2 YNNKEL (reference sequence). V shed 2 bases, J shed 8 bases, and the junction held 4 bases outside the gene matches. This CDR3 comprises 15 residues. CDR3 sequence (DNA): TGTGCCAGCAGCCAAAGACTAGCGGGAGACTATGAGCAGTTCTTC. Residues: CASSQRLAGDYEQFF.

V and J are TRBV7-2 and TRBJ2-1; 7 bases match TRBD1. The germline gives CDR1 SGHTA, CDR2 FQGNSA. The CDR3 has 16 residues. Trimming took 11 bases from V and 5 from J; bases not matched to a gene: 18. The CDR3 DNA is TGTGCCGAAGGCGAAGGACAGGAGGAAGGACACAATGAGCAGTTCTTC. Protein: CAEGEGQEEGHNEQFF.

This chain uses TRBV20-1 with TRBJ2-7; TRBD2 aligns across 12 bases. The germline V gene has CDR1 DFQATT and CDR2 SNEGSKA (reference sequence). The J segment lost 2 bases and the V segment lost 5 bases, leaving 7 bases of the junction unmatched. CDR3 length: 15 amino acids. CDR3 bases: TGCAGTGCTTCAGGACTAGCGGGGCGGACCTACGAGCAGTACTTC. Translation: CSASGLAGRTYEQYF.

The chain recombines TRBV12-3 or TRBV12-4 with TRBJ2-5; D gene uncertain. The V and J ends lost 3 bases and 1 base respectively, with 9 bases between them. This CDR3 comprises 14 residues. CDR3 nucleotide sequence: TGTGCCAGCAGTTTCCCCCAGACCCAAGAGACCCAGTACTTC. Translated: CASSFPQTQETQYF.

This clonotype has just a few counts. The chain has TRBV12-3 or TRBV12-4 and TRBJ1-5; a possible D gene is TRBD1 (5 bases). The CDR3 has 12 amino acids. V lost 4 bases to trimming and J lost 5 bases, with 6 bases between them. The CDR3 sequence: CASSYRHQPQHF. As DNA, the CDR3 is TGTGCCAGCAGTTACAGGCATCAGCCCCAGCATTTT.

In its sample, this clonotype was seen a few times. The J gene is TRBJ2-1, the V gene TRBV20-1; 9 bases map to TRBD2. The V segment lost 6 bases and the J segment 0 bases; nucleotides outside the gene matches: 9. This CDR3 contains 16 residues. Germline V lookup: CDR1 DFQATT, CDR2 SNEGSKA (reference sequence). CDR3 sequence (DNA): TGCAGTGCAGAATCAAGCGGGGGGAGCTCCTACAATGAGCAGTTCTTC. Translating gives CSAESSGGSSYNEQFF.

The rearrangement uses TRBV4-2 and TRBJ1-2, with D tentatively TRBD1 (6 bases). V lost 1 base and J 8 bases, leaving 14 bases between the germline ends. The V gene's germline CDR1 is LGHNA and CDR2 YNFKEQ. This CDR3 region has 14 residues. The CDR3 protein is CASSQVKGGGGYTF. DNA for the CDR3: TGTGCCAGCAGCCAAGTGAAGGGGGGAGGGGGCTACACCTTC.

This clonotype was counted a single time. V usage is TRBV12-5 and J usage is TRBJ2-1, with 12 nucleotides matching TRBD2. The CDR3 length is 21 residues. V was pared by 5 bases and J by 1 base, with 18 bases of the junction left unmatched. In germline, CDR1 is LGHNT, CDR2 FRNRAP. CDR3 bases: TGTGCTAGTGGTGGCTGGGAAGCGACTAGCGGGGGAGACCCTTCCTACAATGAGCAGTTCTTC. This codes for CASGGWEATSGGDPSYNEQFF. The full variable domain, completed using reference TRBV12-5 and TRBJ2-1, is DARVTQTPRHKVTEMGQEVTMRCQPILGHNTVFWYRQTMMQGLELLAYFRNRAPLDDSGMPKDRFSAEMPDATLATLKIQPSEPRDSAVYFCASGGWEATSGGDPSYNEQFFGPGTRLTVL.

J is TRBJ1-1 and V is TRBV11-2; D is possibly TRBD1 (6 bases). The CDR3 runs 15 residues. With 3 bases removed from V and 1 base from J, the gap between germline ends came to 12 bases. Germline CDR1 and CDR2: SGHAT and FQNNGV. This chain's CDR3 is CASSFFRGRNTEAFF. The CDR3 nucleotides read TGTGCCAGCAGCTTTTTCAGGGGCCGGAACACTGAAGCTTTCTTT.

This chain uses TRBV25-1 with TRBJ2-2; D not resolved. The CDR3 extends over 14 amino acids. V lost 6 bases and J 0 bases, leaving 8 bases between the germline ends. Germline lookup yields CDR1 MGHDK and CDR2 SYGVNS. CDR3 amino acids: CASRRTSNTGELFF. The CDR3 nucleotides are TGTGCCAGCAGGAGGACCTCGAACACCGGGGAGCTGTTTTTT.